This T cell receptor (beta chain) is drawn from a study of T cell responses to AZD1222 COVID-19 vaccine. Germline V gene sequence: CDR1 SGHVS, CDR2 FQNEAQ. The CDR3 has 12 amino acids. Trimming shortened V by 4 bases and J by 4 bases, and 8 bases separated the two germline ends. Second-dose intervals near 4 or 12 weeks were combined. Sequencing was performed with immunoSEQ multiplex PCR; in TCRdb, only in-frame clones are kept and a portion is missing. Counted here are roughly 150,000 clones, approximately 90% occurring once; the ten biggest clones make up 1% to 1.5%. The gene calls are TRBV7-8 and TRBJ2-7; D gene unclear. This clonotype originated in an adult who received the AZD1222 COVID-19 vaccine. The sequencing used peripheral blood, collected 28 days after the second AZD1222 dose. CDR3 nucleotides: TGTGCCAGCAGCTCCAAAGCGTACGAGCAGTACTTC. Protein product: CASSSKAYEQYF.